The clone carrying this T cell receptor beta chain has at least ten counts. Its antigen is unidentified. TCR beta cDNA was made from roughly 450 ng total RNA with a constant-region primer. Construction of TCR beta libraries relied on three successive nested multiplex PCR rounds employing slightly modified ARM-PCR. Primers for the first two PCR rounds were TRBV1-TRBV30 forward primers and a C-beta reverse primer (about 9 cycles per round). One entry per CDR3 protein, called by TCRdb with MiXCR from the multiplex PCR reads. The sample carries tens of thousands of distinct CDR3 sequences, around 70% recorded once. This sample stems from a study of tumor-infiltrating lymphocytes in primary liver carcinoma. Study at large: The cohort included men and women aged 30 to 69 years. Between 4.2 and 10 cm across, the tumors were all of stage T1-T3 N0M0.

General study points: Tumor specimens were characterized by a significantly higher top-250-clone fraction than blood (p = 0.039).

V was clipped by 2 bases and J by 4 bases, with 10 bases between them. Looked up from germline, CDR1 is GTSNPN and CDR2 is SVGIG (reference sequence). The CDR3 sequence is 13 residues long. Joint extraction of RNA and DNA used roughly 19-31 mg of bulk tissue that was unsorted. Sequenced input: liver tumor tissue from sampling region 2. The subset was: tumor region T2, inferior pole. The sequence derives from a man aged 35 to 55 with primary liver carcinoma and hepatitis B virus infection. The V call is TRBV30, the J call TRBJ2-3; a weak D match, TRBD1 (6 bases). The CDR3 coding sequence is TGTGCCTGGAGTACAGGGTACCCAGATACGCAGTATTTT. This gives the protein CAWSTGYPDTQYF. The whole variable domain, remainder taken from reference TRBV30 and TRBJ2-3, is SQTIHQWPATLVQPVGSPLSLECTVEGTSNPNLYWYRQAAGRGLQLLFYSVGIGQISSEVPQNLSASRPQDRQFILSSKKLLLSDSGFYLCAWSTGYPDTQYFGPGTRLTVL.